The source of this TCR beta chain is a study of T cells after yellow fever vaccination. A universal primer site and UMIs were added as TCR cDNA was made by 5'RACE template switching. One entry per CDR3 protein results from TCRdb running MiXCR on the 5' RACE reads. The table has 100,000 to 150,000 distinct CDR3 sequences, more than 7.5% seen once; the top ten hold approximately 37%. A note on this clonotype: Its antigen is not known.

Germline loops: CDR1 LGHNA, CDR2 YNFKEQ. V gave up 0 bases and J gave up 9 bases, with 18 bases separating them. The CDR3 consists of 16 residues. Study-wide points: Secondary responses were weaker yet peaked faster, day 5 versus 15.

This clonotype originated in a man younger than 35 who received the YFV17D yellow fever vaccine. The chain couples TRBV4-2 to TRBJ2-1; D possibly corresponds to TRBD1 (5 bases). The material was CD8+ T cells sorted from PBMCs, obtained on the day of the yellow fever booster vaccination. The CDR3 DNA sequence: TGTGCCAGCAGCCAAGATCGGGCGGTGGGGCGGCGTGAGCAGTTCTTC. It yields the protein CASSQDRAVGRREQFF.